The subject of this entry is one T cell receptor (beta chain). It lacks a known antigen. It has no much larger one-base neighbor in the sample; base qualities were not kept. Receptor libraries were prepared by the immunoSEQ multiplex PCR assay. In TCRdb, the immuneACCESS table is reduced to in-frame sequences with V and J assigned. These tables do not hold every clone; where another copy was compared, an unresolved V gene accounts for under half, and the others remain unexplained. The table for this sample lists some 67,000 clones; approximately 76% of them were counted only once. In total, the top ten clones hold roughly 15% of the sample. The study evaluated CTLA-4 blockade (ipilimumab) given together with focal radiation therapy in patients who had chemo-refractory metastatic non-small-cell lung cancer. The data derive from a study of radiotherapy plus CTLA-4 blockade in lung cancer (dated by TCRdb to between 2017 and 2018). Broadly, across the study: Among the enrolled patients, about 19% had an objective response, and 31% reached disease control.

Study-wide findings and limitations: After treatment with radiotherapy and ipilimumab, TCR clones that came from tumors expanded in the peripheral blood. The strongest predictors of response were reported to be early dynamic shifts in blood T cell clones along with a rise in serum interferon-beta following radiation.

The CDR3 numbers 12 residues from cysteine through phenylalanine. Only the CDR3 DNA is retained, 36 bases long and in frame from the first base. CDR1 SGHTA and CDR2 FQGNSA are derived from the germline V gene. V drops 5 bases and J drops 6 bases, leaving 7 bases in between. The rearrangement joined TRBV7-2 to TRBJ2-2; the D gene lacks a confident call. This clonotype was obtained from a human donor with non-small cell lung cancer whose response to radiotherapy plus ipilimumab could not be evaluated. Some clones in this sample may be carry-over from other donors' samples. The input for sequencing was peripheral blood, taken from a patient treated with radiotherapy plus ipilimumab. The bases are TGTGCCAGCAGCCCGACATCCGGGGAGCTGTTTTTT. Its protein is CASSPTSGELFF.